The next 4 T cell receptor beta chains were all read from a single sample in a study of blood T cell repertoires in COVID-19. Here immunoSEQ multiplex PCR was the method, and the copy in TCRdb shows in-frame clones only, minus some. This sample has approximately 90,000 clones; about 80% occur once, and the top ten carry roughly 45%. The material sequenced was peripheral blood. The receptors come from a human donor in a cohort sampled during active COVID-19.

The gene calls are TRBV14 and TRBJ2-3, with 7 nucleotides matching TRBD2. The CDR3 has 15 amino acids. The V segment lost 2 bases and the J segment 5 bases; nucleotides outside the gene matches: 7. The V gene's germline CDR1 is SGHDN and CDR2 FVKESK. The CDR3 DNA is TGTGCCAGCAGCCAAAACCCTAGCGGACTAGATACGCAGTATTTT. This encodes CASSQNPSGLDTQYF.

This chain uses TRBV7-8 with TRBJ2-5, with D possibly being TRBD1 (5 bases). The CDR3 sequence is 15 residues long. Trimming took off 0 bases at V and 1 base at J, with 9 bases between the two ends. The germline gives CDR1 SGHVS, CDR2 FQNEAQ. CDR3 DNA sequence: TGTGCCAGCAGCTTAGCCAGCAGGGTCCAAGAGACCCAGTACTTC. Its protein is CASSLASRVQETQYF.

This clone is a singleton in its sample. The V and J genes are TRBV2 and TRBJ2-2, with 8 bases matching TRBD1. Germline V lookup: CDR1 SNHLY, CDR2 FYNNEI. The junction had 10 bases not matched to a gene; V was cut back by 11 bases and J by 5 bases. The CDR3 is 14 residues long. This chain's CDR3 is CAGAPQGATGELFF. The CDR3 bases are TGTGCCGGAGCTCCTCAGGGGGCTACCGGGGAGCTGTTTTTT.

The V gene is TRBV21-1, the J gene TRBJ1-6; the DNA was not compared with TRBD1, the D call given in the table. TRBV21-1 is recorded as a pseudogene. CDR3 length equals 17 residues. CDR3 bases: TGTGCCAGCAGCATCCTGGGACAGGGCGGTCTAGAGTCACCCCTCCACTTT. This codes for CASSILGQGGLESPLHF.